These T cell receptor beta chains were read from a single sample in a study of identical twins. Via MiXCR, TCRdb re-called the 5' RACE reads, giving one row per CDR3 protein. The profile shows around 470,000 distinct CDR3 sequences, approximately 15% of them singletons. The sample also formed part of further work on yellow fever vaccine responses in identical twins.

The sequencing input was CD4+ T cells sorted from blood. These receptors were obtained from a woman aged 18-35 years in good health. Both conserved end residues are part of each CDR3.

TRBV18,CASSPTGQSSYEQYF
TRBV3-1,CASSQQDRPTANTF
TRBV9,CASSVGGGEQPQHF
TRBV6-2/TRBV6-3,CASRSTSGRIGSYEQYF
TRBV12-3/TRBV12-4,CASKRTQGGELFF
TRBV9,CASSVGTKGSYEQYF
TRBV6-1,CASLAPAGAHSPYGYTF
TRBV20-1,CSAEGAPGLATDTQYF
TRBV3-1,CACGTGELNEQFF
TRBV7-9,CASSSTASAETQYF
TRBV29-1,CSVGEFLKGLAGGRAGELFF
TRBV3-1,CASSQLAGLSSYEQYF
TRBV4-3,CASSQDVRSNQPQHF
TRBV5-5,CASTSDRVHTDTQYF
TRBV12-3/TRBV12-4,CASSASGTDTQYF
TRBV12-3/TRBV12-4,CASSLGLAGGTYEQYF
TRBV6-1,CASTRERYEQYF
TRBV28,CASSPAYGGSPLQETQYF
TRBV24-1,CATARGAVDTQYF
TRBV7-2,CASSAPGVANTGELFF
TRBV21-1,CASSKRGQCLYGYTF
TRBV5-1,CASRQDSLPYEQYF
TRBV7-2,CASMDLSHDEQFF
TRBV6-1,CASSVSVGAYEQYF
TRBV12-3/TRBV12-4,CASTPQVSNLETQYF
TRBV7-2,CASSLAPGPSYEQYF
TRBV28,CASSQWGLANYNEQFF
TRBV7-9,CASSFLTSGGINEQFF
TRBV11-2,CASSSRANTYEQYF
TRBV7-9,CASSHGQGLAKNIQYF
TRBV7-2,CASSQGPGVAYEQYF
TRBV20-1,CSANNRGRGSPLHF
TRBV12-3/TRBV12-4,CASSPGLAGVHEQYF
TRBV7-9,CASSPKGLASYEQYF
TRBV29-1,CSIRPSGNTGELFF
TRBV9,CASSFRGEYEQYF
TRBV5-1,CASSLEVAGVYEQYF
TRBV19,CASSTVQNNEQFF
TRBV27,CASRGLAGGDNEQFF
TRBV7-6,CASSAGLAPTYEQYF
TRBV28,CASNLRGQSYEQYF